This T cell receptor beta chain was documented in a study of CD4+ T cells in melanoma. The assay was immunoSEQ multiplex PCR, and TCRdb's table has in-frame clones only and misses some. The sample lists 9,500 or so clones; around 84% were seen once. About this clone: Its antigen is as yet unknown.

Study-level points and caveats: In melanoma, neoantigen-specific CD4+ T cells reportedly differed in differentiation state. A reported correlation linked neoantigen-specific CD4+ T cells to CD8+, macrophage and B cell function.

CDR1 and CDR2 from the germline V gene are SEHNR and FQNEAQ (reference sequence). V gave up 8 bases and J gave up 0 bases, with 11 bases separating them. The CDR3 runs to 14 residues. This sequence was found in a human donor with melanoma. The sample consisted of cells from a culture (not recorded whether cultured in vitro). The chain carries TRBV7-9 and TRBJ1-3, with D possibly TRBD1 on 5 matching bases. The CDR3 sequence is CASGDWGSGNTIYF. The DNA for the CDR3 is TGTGCCAGCGGGGACTGGGGCTCTGGAAACACCATATATTTT.